This T cell receptor beta chain was profiled in a study of cytomegalovirus exposure and HLA in healthy donors. Study-level results: Presence/absence analyses assumed roughly uniform sequencing depth across donors. Productive rates of about 87% or about 30% were seen for most TCR beta V segments in an earlier analysis.

Between the trimmed V and J ends, which lost 5 bases and 1 base, there was a span of 11 bases. This CDR3 is 14 amino acids long. In germline, CDR1 is MNHEY, CDR2 SVGAGI. A multiplex PCR was run with 60 Vbeta primers and 13 Jbeta primers. This table comes from immunoSEQ multiplex PCR, and its TCRdb copy is limited to in-frame clones, with some not included. The data hold about 170,000 clones, with approximately 81% observed a single time. On this clone itself: Its cognate antigen is unknown.

What was sequenced was PBMCs. The TCR originated in a man aged 25-45 years in good health and CMV-seropositive. This chain links TRBV6-5 with TRBJ2-5, with D unclear. The CDR3 nucleotides read TGTGCCAGCAGTCTTTACAGTACCCAAGAGACCCAGTACTTC. This gives the protein CASSLYSTQETQYF.